This T cell receptor beta chain was sequenced for a study of beta chain features in type 1 diabetes (dated by TCRdb to the late 2010s). Context from the whole study: Mean age, gender distribution, total cell number and subset yield did not differ between patients and healthy donors. A total of about 100 million sorted cells were examined across all samples, and RNA yield correlated strongly with the number of cells per subset. Regulatory and stem cell-like memory subsets were obtained from only 8 patients and about eight healthy donors, while naive and central memory subsets were obtained from all 30 or so donors. In the study, TCRB repertoires of sorted circulating CD4+ T cell subsets from recently diagnosed type 1 diabetes patients were compared with those of matched healthy donors. Study-level results and caveats: Patients with type 1 diabetes made fewer insertions and deleted more nucleotides at VDJ recombination sites, implying thymic rearrangement abnormalities. Sequencing cDNA rather than genomic DNA could over-represent highly expressing activated cells, although activation and CD3 levels did not differ between groups. In all four CD4+ subsets, TCRB CDR3 length was moderately but significantly shorter in type 1 diabetes patients. Because small numbers of individuals were included in the HLA sub-analyses, any influence of HLA type on TCRB rearrangement was left unresolved. Naive, central memory and regulatory TCRB repertoires appeared more similar among patients than among healthy donors. Shorter templates might be favored by PCR, yet because patient and control samples were amplified and corrected together, any such skew would affect both groups equally.

From its cysteine to its phenylalanine, the CDR3 spans 17 amino acids. Kept here is only the CDR3 DNA, which spans 51 bases and is read in frame from base 1. Looking up the germline V gene yields CDR1 SNHLY and CDR2 FYNNEI. On this clone itself: Its antigen is unknown. Germline and junction disagree at one end, which may indicate a read error.

From each donor, a single peripheral blood sample of approximately 0.11 L on average was drawn into heparinised tubes. Naive, central memory, regulatory and stem cell-like memory CD4+ T cells were sorted on a BD FACSAria II using a panel including CD45RO, CCR7, CD25, CD127, CD95 and CD27. A purity above 98% was achieved for all sorted populations. PBMCs were isolated immediately by Lymphoprep density gradient centrifugation and stained directly without culture. To minimize batch effects, samples were stained and sorted in pairs, one healthy donor with one patient per experiment. The entire amount of isolated RNA was reverse transcribed using the High Capacity cDNA Reverse Transcription Kit, so the sequenced TCRB transcripts were expressed ones. Deep immunoSEQ sequencing was applied to naive, central memory and regulatory T cell samples, giving an average of around 4 million total reads per sample. Sorted cells were lysed in RLT buffer, and RNA was extracted using DNase-treated RNeasy Micro or Mini kits according to cell number. To prevent cross-contamination, every cell subset was processed on its own, while patient and healthy donor samples were processed together. The immunoSEQ multiplex PCR was used to amplify TCRB sequences from cDNA, generating 87-bp fragments that spanned the CDR3 region. Sequencing of the amplicons was done on the Illumina HiSeq platform. The source study handled its data this way. PCR bias was computationally corrected using synthetic template baselines, reads within Hamming distance 2 were collapsed, and singletons that could not be merged were discarded. By aligning reads against IMGT, V, D and J genes, CDR3 length, and insertions or deletions at six rearrangement sites were assigned. Within each subset, clonotype counts were normalized to sorted cell number, and only after that were true diversity and Gini coefficients computed with the tcR R package. Repertoire sharing was quantified using the overlap coefficient calculated on TCRB nucleotide sequences. Out-of-frame TCRB sequences from naive cells were analyzed to stand in for the pre-selection repertoire. In TCRdb, the immuneACCESS table is reduced to in-frame sequences with V and J assigned. These tables do not hold every clone; where another copy was compared, an unresolved V gene accounts for under half, and the others remain unexplained. Clone size and the V and J calls come from that table; the DNA yielded D and trimming. The sample data list 500,000 to 850,000 clones, and more than 12% of these were observed just once. The ten biggest clones cover approximately 0.043% of the sample.

What was sequenced was naive CD4+ T cells from blood. What this sample's cell subset or site label stands for: true naive CD4+ T cells. The rearranged segments are TRBV2 and TRBJ2-4; tentative D gene TRBD1, with 6 bases matching. The sequence was obtained from a man aged 18 to 30 with type 1 diabetes. The nucleotide sequence is TGTGCCAGCATTGAAGGACGGACAGTAAACGGCAAAAACATTCAGTACTTC. Its product reads: CASIEGRTVNGKNIQYF.